This T cell receptor beta chain was sequenced in a study of cytomegalovirus exposure and HLA in healthy donors. PCR was performed using 60 Vbeta and 13 Jbeta primers. Generated by immunoSEQ multiplex PCR, the TCRdb table keeps only in-frame clones and is missing some. The sample contains 120,000 or so clones, roughly 80% of which appear only once. As for this clone: Antigen: not known.

General study points: In a later analysis, most CMV-associated TCR beta chains appeared HLA-restricted.

The receptor was derived from a man aged 25 to 40 in good health and CMV-seronegative. Sequenced material: PBMCs.

The CDR3: CASSLGTGQETQYF. The CDR3 DNA reads as TGTGCCAGCAGCCTTGGGACAGGCCAAGAGACCCAGTACTTC. This chain joins TRBV6-5 and TRBJ2-5, with TRBD1 matching over 8 bases. The length of the CDR3 is 14 residues. CDR1 and CDR2 (germline): MNHEY, SVGAGI. V shed 6 bases, J shed 1 base, and the junction held 4 bases outside the gene matches.